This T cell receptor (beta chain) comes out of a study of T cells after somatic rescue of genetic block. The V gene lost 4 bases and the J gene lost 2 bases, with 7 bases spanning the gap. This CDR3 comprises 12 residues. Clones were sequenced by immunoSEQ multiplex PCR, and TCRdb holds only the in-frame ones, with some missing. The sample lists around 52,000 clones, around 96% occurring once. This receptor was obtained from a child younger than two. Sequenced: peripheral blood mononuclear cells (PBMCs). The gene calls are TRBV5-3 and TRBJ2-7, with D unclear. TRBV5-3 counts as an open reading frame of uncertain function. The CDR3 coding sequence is TGTGCCAGAAGCCGCTTGGCCTACGAGCAGTACTTC. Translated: CARSRLAYEQYF.